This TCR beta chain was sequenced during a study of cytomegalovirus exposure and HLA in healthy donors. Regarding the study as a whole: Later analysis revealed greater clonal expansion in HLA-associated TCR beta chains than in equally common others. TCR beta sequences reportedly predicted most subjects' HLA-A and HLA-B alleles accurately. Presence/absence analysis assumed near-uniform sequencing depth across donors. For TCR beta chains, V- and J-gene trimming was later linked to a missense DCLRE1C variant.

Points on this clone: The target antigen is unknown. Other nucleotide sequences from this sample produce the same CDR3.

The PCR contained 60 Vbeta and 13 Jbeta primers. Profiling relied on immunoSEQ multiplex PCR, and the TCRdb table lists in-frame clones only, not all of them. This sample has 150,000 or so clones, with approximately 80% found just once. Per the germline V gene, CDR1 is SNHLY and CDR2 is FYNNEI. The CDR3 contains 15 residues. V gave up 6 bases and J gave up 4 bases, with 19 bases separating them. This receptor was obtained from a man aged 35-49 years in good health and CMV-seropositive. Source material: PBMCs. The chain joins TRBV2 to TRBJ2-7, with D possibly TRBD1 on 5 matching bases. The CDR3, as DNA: TGTGCCAGCAGCGAGAGGACATCCTCAAGATACGAGCAGTACTTC. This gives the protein CASSERTSSRYEQYF.